Reported below is one TCR beta chain. Its antigen remains unknown. V was clipped by 5 bases and J by 6 bases; unmatched bases: 9. This CDR3 has 15 amino acids. CDR1 MDHEN and CDR2 SYDVKM come from the germline V gene. This sample was taken from a study of T cell responses to AZD1222 COVID-19 vaccine. TCRdb keeps only in-frame clones here, not all; method: immunoSEQ multiplex PCR. The data contain under 150,000 clones, 70% to 90% of them singletons. General study points: There were mostly white British donors and more females than males, and clonal diversity was possibly underestimated. Mapped onto spike, vaccine-associated CD4 TCRs spanned it and were dominant at 160-218 and 743-854.

This receptor was identified in an adult in good health. The sequencing used peripheral blood, collected on day 0 of MenACWY control vaccination. The chain links TRBV28 to TRBJ2-5; 10 positions match TRBD1. The CDR3: CASSTAGTGVKTQYF. CDR3 sequence (DNA): TGTGCCAGCAGTACCGCCGGGACAGGGGTTAAGACCCAGTACTTC.